This T cell receptor beta chain was observed in a study of T-cell reconstitution after alpha-beta-depleted transplantation in children. Broader study findings: T-cell numbers and diversity one year post-transplant derived largely from freshly generated T cells. Several hundred expanded graft clones reportedly were the source of alpha-beta T cells about two months after transplant.

CDR3 length equals 16 residues. J gave up 3 bases and V 5 bases, and 12 bases lay outside the gene matches. Germline CDR1 SGHVS, CDR2 FNYEAQ. This clonotype was counted ten times or more. The target antigen is unknown. Researchers prepared the TCRbeta library using unique molecular identifiers, the study reports. TCRdb reprocessed the PCR reads via MiXCR and lists one record per CDR3 protein. The sample has almost 500,000 distinct CDR3 sequences; more than 9% are singletons. Sequencing was performed on PBMCs, taken before TCRalphabeta/CD19-depleted stem cell transplant. The sequence derives from a child under 10 years old with inherited bone marrow failure, due to receive a stem cell transplant. The chain links TRBV7-6 to TRBJ1-2; 7 bases agree with TRBD1. The CDR3 region is CASSQGTAESYYGYTF. As DNA, the CDR3 is TGTGCCAGCAGCCAAGGGACAGCCGAATCCTACTATGGCTACACCTTC.